The 17 T cell receptor beta chains given below trace back to one sample, sequenced in a study of T-cell memory formation after mild COVID-19. TCRdb reprocessed the 5' RACE reads via MiXCR and lists one record per CDR3 protein. This table holds 120,000 or so distinct CDR3 sequences, 16% found once. Sequencing was performed on PBMCs or a T cell subset sorted from them (not recorded which). Source of these receptors: an adult woman who had mild COVID-19 (a few samples of this study predate the infection). Cell type and time point are not known.

The CDR3 bases are TGTGCCAGCAGTCCGGACTGGGACAATGAGCAGTTCTTC. This sequence encodes CASSPDWDNEQFF. The rearrangement links TRBV7-3 to TRBJ2-1; D may be TRBD2 (5 bases). The CDR3 is made up of 13 amino acids. Germline-derived CDR1 and CDR2 are SGHTA and FQGTGA. V was shortened by 6 bases and J by 5 bases, with 11 bases between the two germline ends.

V gene TRBV7-9 combines with J gene TRBJ2-1; a possible D gene is TRBD2 (6 bases). Per the germline V gene, CDR1 is SEHNR and CDR2 is FQNEAQ (reference sequence). The CDR3 sequence is 14 residues long. V shed 1 base and J shed 6 bases, with 10 bases lying between them. CDR3 coding DNA: TGTGCCAGCAGCTTAGTGTCCGGGGGCAATGAGCAGTTCTTC. This translates into CASSLVSGGNEQFF.

This chain joins TRBV9 and TRBJ2-1; D is unresolved. Deletions cut 0 bases from V and 3 bases from J, with 4 bases between. CDR3 length equals 13 residues. Germline loops: CDR1 SGDLS, CDR2 YYNGEE. This CDR3 reads CASSVADYNEQFF. Here the CDR3 DNA reads TGTGCCAGCAGCGTAGCCGACTACAATGAGCAGTTCTTC.

The V and J genes are TRBV7-2 and TRBJ2-3; D possibly corresponds to TRBD2 (6 bases). With 6 bases removed from V and 0 bases from J, the gap between germline ends came to 13 bases. The CDR3 covers 15 residues. Looked up from germline, CDR1 is SGHTA and CDR2 is FQGNSA. CDR3: CASSPDYLSTDTQYF. CDR3 coding DNA: TGTGCCAGCAGTCCGGACTACCTTAGCACAGATACGCAGTATTTT.

This chain links TRBV27 with TRBJ2-1; perhaps TRBD2 as D (5 bases). Germline V gene sequence: CDR1 MNHEY, CDR2 SMNVEV (reference sequence). The CDR3 consists of 15 residues. Trimming stripped 8 bases from V and 7 bases from J, with 21 bases between. CDR3 nucleotide sequence: TGTGCCAGCCGAGACCCTCGGACTTCCGAGAATGAGCAGTTCTTC. This codes for CASRDPRTSENEQFF.

A few counts support this clonotype. The V gene is TRBV15, the J gene TRBJ1-1; D perhaps matches TRBD1 (6 bases). This CDR3 contains 14 residues. Germline-derived CDR1 and CDR2 are LNHNV and YYDKDF (reference sequence). Trimming cost V 3 bases and J 4 bases, with 12 bases left between them. Here the CDR3 reads CATSREQGPTEAFF. As DNA, the CDR3 is TGTGCCACCAGCAGGGAACAGGGTCCCACTGAAGCTTTCTTT.

The chain combines TRBV7-9 with TRBJ2-7, with 7 bases identical to TRBD1. The V and J ends lost 5 bases and 5 bases, in that order; junction bases with no gene match: 3. This CDR3 is built from 12 residues. CDR1 is SEHNR, CDR2 FQNEAQ, per germline (reference sequence). CDR3 coding DNA: TGTGCCAGCAGCGATGGGACAGACGAGCAGTACTTC. It is translated as CASSDGTDEQYF.

This clonotype was counted only a few times. This chain uses TRBV6-5 with TRBJ2-2; D is undetermined. CDR1 is MNHEY, CDR2 SVGAGI, per germline. This CDR3 region has 14 residues. V shed 2 bases and J shed 2 bases, with 6 bases lying between them. The CDR3 reads CASSYEANTGELFF. Here the CDR3 DNA reads TGTGCCAGCAGTTACGAGGCCAACACCGGGGAGCTGTTTTTT.

This clonotype was picked up a small number of times. The chain couples TRBV5-1 to TRBJ2-1; 9 bases are shared with TRBD2. V was pared by 0 bases and J by 5 bases, with 15 bases of the junction left unmatched. The germline gives CDR1 SGHRS, CDR2 YFSETQ. The CDR3 is 19 residues long. The CDR3 loop is CASSLEPPVVAGENNEQFF. The CDR3 DNA is TGCGCCAGCAGCTTGGAACCTCCAGTGGTAGCGGGAGAGAACAATGAGCAGTTCTTC.

This chain links TRBV3-1 with TRBJ1-2; no reliable D call. The CDR3 contains 15 residues. V was shortened by 3 bases and J by 3 bases, with 14 bases between the two germline ends. Germline loops: CDR1 LGHDT, CDR2 YNNKEL (reference sequence). The CDR3 coding sequence is TGTGCCAGCAGCCAGTCGAGCCTCCGCGACTATGGCTACACCTTC. Protein: CASSQSSLRDYGYTF.

This clonotype was detected a few times. The chain carries TRBV4-2 and TRBJ2-1; 11 nucleotides align to TRBD2. This CDR3 is 15 amino acids long. J gave up 3 bases and V 6 bases, and 4 bases lay outside the gene matches. CDR1 LGHNA and CDR2 YNFKEQ come from the germline V gene. The CDR3 DNA follows: TGTGCCAGCAGGCCGACTAGCGGGGACTACAATGAGCAGTTCTTC. This translates into CASRPTSGDYNEQFF.

This clonotype turned up a few times. The rearrangement joins TRBV4-1 to TRBJ1-2, with 7 bases matching TRBD1. The ends lost 1 base at V and 3 bases at J; junction bases unmatched: 17. Germline assignment: CDR1 MGHRA and CDR2 YSYEKL. The CDR3 sequence is 19 residues long. DNA of the CDR3: TGCGCCAGCAGCCAAGTTAGTTTGCAGGCCGGGACAGCCTACTATGGCTACACCTTC. Translation gives CASSQVSLQAGTAYYGYTF.

This clonotype has a handful of counts. The rearrangement joins TRBV6-5 to TRBJ1-4; D ambiguous. The CDR3 consists of 14 residues. Trimming took off 2 bases at V and 4 bases at J, with 8 bases between the two ends. CDR1 is MNHEY, CDR2 SVGAGI, per germline. In DNA, the CDR3 is TGTGCCAGCAGTTACGAGCACCGTAATGAAAAACTGTTTTTT. Translated, it gives CASSYEHRNEKLFF.

The chain combines TRBV7-8 with TRBJ2-3; D may correspond to TRBD1 or TRBD2 (5 bases each). V was cut by 1 base and J by 4 bases, with 12 bases left in between. This CDR3 is 15 amino acids long. Germline assignment: CDR1 SGHVS and CDR2 FQNEAQ. CDR3 sequence (DNA): TGTGCCAGCAGCTTAGGGGGGAAGTCGGCAGATACGCAGTATTTT. As protein: CASSLGGKSADTQYF.

The J gene is TRBJ2-7, the V gene TRBV3-1; D is possibly TRBD1 (6 bases). CDR1 is LGHDT, CDR2 YNNKEL, per germline (reference sequence). There are 15 residues in the CDR3. Trimming took off 3 bases at V and 1 base at J, with 13 bases between the two ends. CDR3 sequence reads: CASSQSLDRSYEQYF. For the CDR3, the DNA is TGTGCCAGCAGCCAGAGCCTGGACAGATCCTACGAGCAGTACTTC.

This clonotype has ten or more counts. The V and J genes are TRBV5-1 and TRBJ2-7; 9 bases map to TRBD1. CDR1 and CDR2 from the germline V gene are SGHRS and YFSETQ. The junction had 4 bases not matched to a gene; V was cut back by 3 bases and J by 6 bases. The length of the CDR3 is 13 residues. CDR3 protein: CASSSGTGLEQYF. In DNA, the CDR3 is TGCGCCAGCAGCTCAGGGACAGGGCTCGAGCAGTACTTC.

The J gene is TRBJ2-3, the V gene TRBV12-3 or TRBV12-4; the D gene is possibly TRBD2 (5 bases). The CDR3 covers 14 residues. With 6 bases removed from V and 0 bases from J, the gap between germline ends came to 10 bases. The CDR3, as DNA: TGTGCCAGCAGCCGGACTGCGAGCACAGATACGCAGTATTTT. Its protein is CASSRTASTDTQYF.